These 24 T cell receptor beta chains were all obtained from the same sample, sequenced in a study of CD8 T cells in ankylosing spondylitis listed by TCRdb under 2017. On the study overall, not on this receptor specifically: A TCR beta motif of about eight highly homologous amino acid variants appeared characteristic of blood from ankylosing spondylitis patients.

Receptor amplification or capture employed 5' RACE. The instrument given in TCRdb is Illumina HiSeq 2500. Using fastp at Q25 and MiXCR, TCRdb reprocessed the public reads and kept productive beta chains. Here each entry gathers all rows of one CDR3 protein and keeps the most common genes and DNA. The sample table contains roughly 700,000 distinct CDR3 sequences; only one count was recorded for roughly 19% of them. The ten largest make up under 20% of the sample. Their specific antigens are unknown. Material: blood, either unsorted or a sorted T cell fraction (not recorded which). The receptor source for this set is a male donor with ankylosing spondylitis.

This clonotype has just a few counts. The V call is TRBV4-2, the J call TRBJ2-1, with TRBD2 matching 8 bases. The CDR3 length is 17 residues. Germline assignment: CDR1 LGHNA and CDR2 YNFKEQ. Germline trimming cut 3 bases from V and 4 bases from J; bases unmatched to any gene: 11. CDR3: CASSQEVAGRLYNEQFF. The CDR3 DNA reads as TGTGCCAGCAGCCAGGAAGTAGCGGGGAGACTTTACAATGAGCAGTTCTTC.

This clonotype was counted at least ten times. This chain joins TRBV5-1 and TRBJ2-7; 9 bases are shared with TRBD1. The CDR3 spans 15 residues. Per germline, CDR1 SGHRS and CDR2 YFSETQ. V dropped 1 base and J dropped 2; count of bases not matched to a gene: 4. In nucleotides, the CDR3 is TGCGCCAGCAGCTTGCCGGGACAGGGTCCCTACGAGCAGTACTTC. This encodes CASSLPGQGPYEQYF.

The rearrangement joins TRBV5-1 to TRBJ1-6; 7 bases match TRBD1. The CDR3 runs 14 residues. After removal of 4 bases from V and 14 bases from J, the junction contained 12 bases not matched to a gene. The germline CDR1 and CDR2 sequences are SGHRS and YFSETQ. The CDR3 region is CASSEQGLGVALHF. The DNA of the CDR3 is TGCGCCAGCAGCGAACAGGGGCTTGGGGTGGCCCTCCACTTT.

The chain has TRBV6-5 and TRBJ2-2; possible D gene TRBD2, 5 bases. V lost 1 base to trimming and J lost 1 base, with 10 bases between them. The CDR3 runs to 16 residues. From germline, CDR1 is MNHEY and CDR2 SVGAGI. Written as DNA, the CDR3 is TGTGCCAGCAGTTACTGGTGGGAGAAGAACACCGGGGAGCTGTTTTTT. Its translation is CASSYWWEKNTGELFF.

The rearrangement links TRBV20-1 to TRBJ2-7; 8 nucleotides match TRBD2. The ends lost 3 bases at V and 1 base at J; junction bases unmatched: 5. The germline gives CDR1 DFQATT, CDR2 SNEGSKA (reference sequence). The CDR3 is made up of 14 amino acids. The CDR3 DNA reads TGCAGTGCTAGCTCCAGCGGGGGATCCTACGAGCAGTACTTC. Protein product: CSASSSGGSYEQYF.

The chain links TRBV7-3 to TRBJ2-3, with 7 nucleotides matching TRBD2. V shed 0 bases and J 4 bases; nucleotides not matched to a gene: 10. The CDR3 is made up of 17 amino acids. Germline V CDR1 and CDR2: SGHTA, FQGTGA. CDR3 region: CASSLTNTRTSSDTQYF. The CDR3 DNA reads as TGTGCCAGCAGCTTAACTAACACTCGGACTAGTTCAGATACGCAGTATTTT. The full variable domain, completed using reference TRBV7-3 and TRBJ2-3, is GAGVSQTPSNKVTEKGKYVELRCDPISGHTALYWYRQSLGQGPEFLIYFQGTGAADDSGLPNDRFFAVRPEGSVSTLKIQRTERGDSAVYLCASSLTNTRTSSDTQYFGPGTRLTVL.

The rearrangement links TRBV4-1 to TRBJ2-7; 10 nucleotides align to TRBD2. The CDR3 is 17 amino acids. CDR1 is MGHRA and CDR2 is YSYEKL in the germline V gene. Trimming removed 0 bases from V and 3 bases from J; junction bases left unmatched: 8. In DNA, the CDR3 is TGCGCCAGCAGCCAAGATGGTCTAGCGGGAGTCAACTACGAGCAGTACTTC. Protein: CASSQDGLAGVNYEQYF.

As DNA, the CDR3 is TGTGCCAGCAGCCAAGAACCCGCCCCTTGGTACAATGAGCAGTTCTTC. As protein: CASSQEPAPWYNEQFF. This chain uses TRBV3-1 with TRBJ2-1; no reliable D call. There are 16 residues in the CDR3. CDR1 and CDR2 (germline): LGHDT, YNNKEL (reference sequence). Trimming took 0 bases from V and 4 from J, leaving 13 bases between them.

This clonotype was observed a handful of times. The chain has TRBV5-4 and TRBJ1-4, with D uncertain. The germline V gene has CDR1 SGHNT and CDR2 YYREEE (reference sequence). The CDR3 is made up of 14 amino acids. V lost 10 bases, J lost 8 bases, and 21 bases lay in between. In DNA form, the CDR3 reads TGTGCCTCCAGCCCGGGCAGCGAGAAGGAAAAACTGTTTTTT. It specifies CASSPGSEKEKLFF.

The chain employs TRBV5-1 and TRBJ1-5; 7 bases are a match to TRBD1. The CDR3 runs 17 residues. Germline assignment: CDR1 SGHRS and CDR2 YFSETQ. Trimming took 4 bases from V and 0 from J; bases not matched to a gene: 10. The CDR3 sequence: CASSPHPRTGSNQPQHF. The CDR3 nucleotides are TGCGCCAGCAGCCCTCATCCCCGGACAGGTAGCAATCAGCCCCAGCATTTT.

To note about this clonotype: An end of the junction differs from the germline gene, which may be a read error. The V call is TRBV4-3, the J call TRBJ2-2; 10 bases map to TRBD2. The length of the CDR3 is 18 residues. Germline V gives CDR1 LGHNA, CDR2 YSLEER. CDR3 bases: TGCGCCGGCAGCTTTGCGCTGAGCGGGAGGGGGGGCACCGGGGAGCTGTTTTTT. It yields the protein CAGSFALSGRGGTGELFF.

This clonotype was recorded a few times. This sequence joins TRBV29-1 and TRBJ2-7; no reliable D call. Trimming took 7 bases from V and 5 from J, leaving 15 bases between them. CDR3 length: 12 residues. CDR1 is SQVTM, CDR2 ANQGSEA, per germline. The CDR3 nucleotides read TGCAGCGGGAGCGACCACATCCACGAGCAGTACTTC. Protein sequence: CSGSDHIHEQYF.

The V and J genes are TRBV7-3 and TRBJ2-1; TRBD2 agrees at 11 bases. Trimming removed 5 bases from V and 4 bases from J; junction bases left unmatched: 7. The CDR3 runs 16 residues. CDR1 is SGHTA, CDR2 FQGTGA, per germline. The CDR3 sequence: CASSPGVAGGYNEQFF. The DNA for the CDR3 is TGTGCCAGCAGCCCGGGGGTAGCGGGGGGGTACAATGAGCAGTTCTTC. Supplemented by reference TRBV7-3 and TRBJ2-1, the full variable domain reads GAGVSQTPSNKVTEKGKYVELRCDPISGHTALYWYRQSLGQGPEFLIYFQGTGAADDSGLPNDRFFAVRPEGSVSTLKIQRTERGDSAVYLCASSPGVAGGYNEQFFGPGTRLTVL.

The CDR3, as DNA: TGCAGCGTTGAAGATGGGGACAGCCCGGTCTATGGCTACACCTTC. This gives the protein CSVEDGDSPVYGYTF. The V call is TRBV29-1, the J call TRBJ1-2; TRBD1 matches 7 bases. The junction had 8 bases not matched to a gene; V was cut back by 0 bases and J by 4 bases. The germline CDR1 and CDR2 sequences are SQVTM and ANQGSEA. There are 15 residues in the CDR3. Complete variable domain (other parts from reference TRBV29-1 and TRBJ1-2): SAVISQKPSRDICQRGTSLTIQCQVDSQVTMMFWYRQQPGQSLTLIATANQGSEATYESGFVIDKFPISRPNLTFSTLTVSNMSPEDSSIYLCSVEDGDSPVYGYTFGSGTRLTVV.

This chain connects TRBV19 to TRBJ2-7; a weak D match, TRBD1 (6 bases). The CDR3 is 15 residues long. The V end was cut by 3 bases, the J end by 5 bases, with 17 bases between. The germline CDR1 and CDR2 sequences are LNHDA and SQIVND (reference sequence). The CDR3 spells CASSMLSGQKNEQYF. DNA for the CDR3: TGTGCCAGTAGTATGCTCTCGGGACAAAAAAACGAGCAGTACTTC.

The chain uses TRBV7-2 and TRBJ2-7; 7 bases align to TRBD2. The trim removed 5 bases at V and 3 bases at J, leaving 13 bases unmatched. CDR3 length: 16 amino acids. Per the germline V gene, CDR1 is SGHTA and CDR2 is FQGNSA. This CDR3 is CASSEGGAGVIYEQYF. The CDR3 DNA is TGTGCCAGCAGCGAAGGTGGGGCGGGGGTAATCTACGAGCAGTACTTC.

This clonotype was counted a few times. The chain uses TRBV18 and TRBJ2-1, with D unresolved. Trimming removed 3 bases from V and 6 bases from J, with 6 bases in between. The CDR3 contains 12 residues. In germline, CDR1 is KGHSH, CDR2 LQKENI. CDR3 sequence: CASSPVANEQFF. Written as DNA, the CDR3 is TGTGCCAGCTCACCCGTAGCCAATGAGCAGTTCTTC.

Points on this clonotype: Since the CDR3 does not end with the conserved phenylalanine or tryptophan, this likely comes from a read error. The chain joins TRBV5-3 to TRBJ2-2; the match to TRBD2 covers 9 bases. TRBV5-3 is known as an ORF, though its function is uncertain. After removal of 4 bases from V and 3 bases from J, the junction contained 13 bases not matched to a gene. The CDR3 spans 18 residues. In DNA form, the CDR3 reads TGTGCCAGAAGCCCACCCGGGGTAGCGGGAGACCACACCGGGGAGCTGTTTTCT. Translation gives CARSPPGVAGDHTGELFS.

Only a few counts were recorded for this clonotype. The rearrangement joins TRBV5-1 to TRBJ1-1; D gene uncertain. This CDR3 has 14 residues. Per germline, CDR1 SGHRS and CDR2 YFSETQ. The V gene lost 0 bases and the J gene lost 3 bases, with 9 bases spanning the gap. The CDR3 here is CASSLAVGDTEAFF. The CDR3 DNA is TGCGCCAGCAGCTTGGCCGTGGGTGACACTGAAGCTTTCTTT.

This clonotype was found a few times. This chain joins TRBV5-1 and TRBJ2-7; D gene unclear. Germline assignment: CDR1 SGHRS and CDR2 YFSETQ. The CDR3 spans 12 residues. Trimming removed 4 bases from V and 5 bases from J, with 10 bases in between. CDR3 sequence (DNA): TGCGCCAGCAGCACGGAAGTCCACGAGCAGTACTTC. It translates to CASSTEVHEQYF.

The rearrangement links TRBV3-1 to TRBJ2-2; D might be TRBD1 or TRBD2, each matching 5 bases. Germline CDR1 is LGHDT and CDR2 is YNNKEL (reference sequence). Between the trimmed V and J ends, which lost 1 base and 3 bases, there was a span of 9 bases. The CDR3 is made up of 15 amino acids. The CDR3 DNA sequence: TGTGCCAGCAGCCAAGGAGGGGTCTACACCGGGGAGCTGTTTTTT. This encodes CASSQGGVYTGELFF.

V usage is TRBV4-1 and J usage is TRBJ2-7; 8 bases are shared with TRBD1. V was pared by 3 bases and J by 5 bases, with 12 bases of the junction left unmatched. Germline values: CDR1 MGHRA, CDR2 YSYEKL. The CDR3 loop spans 16 amino acids. The CDR3 DNA reads TGCGCCAGCAGCCAGGAAACAGGGGGTGTATTCCACGAGCAGTACTTC. Translation gives CASSQETGGVFHEQYF.

A few counts support this clonotype. The rearrangement joins TRBV7-2 to TRBJ2-7; 7 nucleotides align to TRBD2. CDR1 and CDR2 (germline): SGHTA, FQGNSA. Trimming cost V 5 bases and J 3 bases; bases outside gene matches: 10. This CDR3 has 15 amino acids. The CDR3, as DNA: TGTGCCAGCAGCAAAGGACTAGTGGGCCGCTACGAGCAGTACTTC. It specifies CASSKGLVGRYEQYF.

This clonotype was observed a few times. The rearrangement links TRBV6-2 or TRBV6-3 to TRBJ2-7; maybe TRBD1 (5 bases). Trimming cost V 7 bases and J 1 base, with 14 bases left between them. Germline V CDR1 and CDR2: MNHEY, SVGEGT. The CDR3 has 14 residues. The CDR3 DNA reads TGTGCCAGCAAACTCTTCGACAGTTCCTACGAGCAGTACTTC. It encodes CASKLFDSSYEQYF.